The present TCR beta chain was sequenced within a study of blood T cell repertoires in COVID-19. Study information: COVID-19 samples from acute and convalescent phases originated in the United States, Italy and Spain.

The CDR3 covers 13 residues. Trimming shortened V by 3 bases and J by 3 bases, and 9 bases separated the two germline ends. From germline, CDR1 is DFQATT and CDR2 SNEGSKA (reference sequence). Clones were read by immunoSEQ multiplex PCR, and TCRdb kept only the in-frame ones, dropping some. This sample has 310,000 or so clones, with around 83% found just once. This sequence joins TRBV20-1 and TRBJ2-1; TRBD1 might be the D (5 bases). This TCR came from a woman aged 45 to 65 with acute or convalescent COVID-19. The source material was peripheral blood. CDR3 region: CSASGRVYNEQFF. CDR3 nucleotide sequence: TGCAGTGCTAGTGGCAGGGTCTACAATGAGCAGTTCTTC.